The TCR beta chain under discussion was sequenced for a study of beta chain features in type 1 diabetes. Study as a whole: Cell yields, gender and age were similar in healthy donors and patients. The study's findings and limits: Any PCR bias toward short templates would affect both groups alike.

Regarding this clone: What it recognizes is unknown.

Expressed TCRB transcripts got sequenced, as all isolated RNA was reverse transcribed. Data came from immunoSEQ multiplex PCR; TCRdb stores just in-frame clones and leaves some out. The sample contains hundreds of thousands of clones, approximately 31% of which appear only once. Per the germline V gene, CDR1 is SGHNT and CDR2 is YYREEE (reference sequence). This CDR3 has 16 residues. The V end was cut by 5 bases, the J end by 0 bases, with 16 bases between. Sequenced input: naive CD4+ T cells from blood. The TCR originated in a young man in good health. The rearrangement links TRBV5-4 to TRBJ2-3; possible D gene TRBD2, 5 bases. CDR3 in amino acids: CASRPGQSGSTDTQYF. DNA of the CDR3: TGTGCCAGCAGGCCTGGCCAGAGCGGCAGCACAGATACGCAGTATTTT. Complete variable domain (other parts from reference TRBV5-4 and TRBJ2-3): ETGVTQSPTHLIKTRGQQVTLRCSSQSGHNTVSWYQQALGQGPQFIFQYYREEENGRGNFPPRFSGLQFPNYSSELNVNALELDDSALYLCASRPGQSGSTDTQYFGPGTRLTVL.